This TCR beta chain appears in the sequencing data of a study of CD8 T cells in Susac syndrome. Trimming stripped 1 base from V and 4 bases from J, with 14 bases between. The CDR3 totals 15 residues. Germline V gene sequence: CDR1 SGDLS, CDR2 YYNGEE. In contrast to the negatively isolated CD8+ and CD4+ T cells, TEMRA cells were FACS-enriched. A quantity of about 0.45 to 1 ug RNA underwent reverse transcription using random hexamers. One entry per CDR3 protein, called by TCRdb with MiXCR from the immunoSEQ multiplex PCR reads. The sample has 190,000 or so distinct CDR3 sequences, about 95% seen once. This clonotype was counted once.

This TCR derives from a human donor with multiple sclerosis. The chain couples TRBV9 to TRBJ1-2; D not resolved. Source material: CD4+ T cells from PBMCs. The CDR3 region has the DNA TGTGCCAGCAGCGTACAATCGGGGAACATCTATGGCTACACCTTC. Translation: CASSVQSGNIYGYTF.